Listed here are 8 T cell receptor beta chains from one sample, sequenced in a study of T cell changes during pregnancy in multiple sclerosis. Clones were sequenced by immunoSEQ multiplex PCR, and TCRdb holds only the in-frame ones, with some missing. The sample shows over 40,000 clones, roughly 91% of them seen only once. The sample consisted of CD4+ T cells from peripheral blood mononuclear cells, taken in the second trimester of pregnancy. These receptors came from a female donor with multiple sclerosis, enrolled in a pregnancy study.

The chain recombines TRBV21-1 with TRBJ1-5; no DNA check was done on the table's D call, TRBD1. TRBV21-1 is labeled a pseudogene. The CDR3 has 15 amino acids. For the CDR3, the DNA is TGTGCCAGCAGCAAGGGCGACAGGGGAGGTCAGCCCCAGCATTTT. It encodes CASSKGDRGGQPQHF.

The chain has TRBV19 and TRBJ1-5; D not resolved. With 5 bases removed from V and 11 bases from J, the gap between germline ends came to 13 bases. Germline CDR1 is LNHDA and CDR2 is SQIVND (reference sequence). This CDR3 region has 12 residues. The CDR3 here is CASSQARQTQHF. CDR3 DNA sequence: TGTGCCAGTAGTCAGGCCCGGCAGACCCAGCATTTT.

This clone was found a few times. The chain carries TRBV5-5 and TRBJ1-2; TRBD1 matches 9 bases. Per germline, CDR1 SGHKS and CDR2 YYEKEE (reference sequence). The J segment lost 3 bases and the V segment lost 4 bases, leaving 7 bases of the junction unmatched. The CDR3 totals 15 residues. The CDR3 loop is CASSRRTGEDYGYTF. DNA for the CDR3: TGTGCCAGCAGCCGTAGGACAGGGGAGGACTATGGCTACACCTTC.

The chain combines TRBV7-9 with TRBJ2-1, with 12 positions matching TRBD2. J lost 3 bases, V lost 5 bases, and 5 bases had no gene match. The CDR3 loop spans 16 amino acids. Germline-derived CDR1 and CDR2 are SEHNR and FQNEAQ (reference sequence). The CDR3 spells CASSPPSGGVYNEQFF. The CDR3 DNA reads as TGTGCCAGCAGCCCACCTAGCGGGGGGGTCTACAATGAGCAGTTCTTC. The variable domain in full, completed from reference TRBV7-9 and TRBJ2-1, reads DTGVSQNPRHKITKRGQNVTFRCDPISEHNRLYWYRQTLGQGPEFLTYFQNEAQLEKSRLLSDRFSAERPKGSFSTLEIQRTEQGDSAMYLCASSPPSGGVYNEQFFGPGTRLTVL.

V gene TRBV28 combines with J gene TRBJ2-3; 10 nucleotides line up with TRBD1. CDR1 and CDR2 from the germline V gene are MDHEN and SYDVKM. The CDR3 is made up of 17 amino acids. J was trimmed by 4 bases and V by 2 bases; bases with no gene match: 9. In DNA form, the CDR3 reads TGTGCCAGCAGTTTAGAGACCGGGACAGGGGCGGCAGATACGCAGTATTTT. Translated: CASSLETGTGAADTQYF.

The chain uses TRBV6-5 and TRBJ1-3; no firm D call. This CDR3 spans 15 amino acids. The germline CDR1 and CDR2 sequences are MNHEY and SVGAGI. V lost 0 bases to trimming and J lost 0 bases, with 6 bases between them. The DNA for the CDR3 is TGTGCCAGCAGTTACTCCTTACTCTCTGGAAACACCATATATTTT. Its protein product is CASSYSLLSGNTIYF.

The chain joins TRBV7-8 to TRBJ2-7; 10 bases match TRBD1. This CDR3 contains 15 residues. Germline V gene sequence: CDR1 SGHVS, CDR2 FQNEAQ. J was trimmed by 4 bases and V by 3 bases; bases with no gene match: 6. CDR3 amino acids: CASSFSGTGEYEQYF. The CDR3 DNA is TGTGCCAGCAGCTTTTCCGGGACAGGGGAGTACGAGCAGTACTTC.

The rearrangement joins TRBV15 to TRBJ1-1; weak D call: TRBD1 (6 bases). This CDR3 spans 14 amino acids. Germline CDR1 is LNHNV and CDR2 is YYDKDF (reference sequence). V lost 2 bases and J 6 bases, leaving 13 bases between the germline ends. The CDR3 loop reads CATSRLGGGAEAFF. The CDR3 DNA follows: TGTGCCACCAGCAGATTGGGAGGGGGAGCTGAAGCTTTCTTT.